This is a list of T cell receptor beta chains from one sample in a study of T cell responses to AZD1222 COVID-19 vaccine. Libraries were prepared by immunoSEQ multiplex PCR; TCRdb keeps only in-frame clonotypes and omits some of them. The repertoire consists of 150,000 to 200,000 clones, with around 92% occurring once and the leading ten covering around 1%. The sample in question was peripheral blood, obtained 28 days after the second AZD1222 dose. The receptor source for this set is an adult who received the AZD1222 COVID-19 vaccine. CDR3s leave out the opening cysteine and the closing phenylalanine or tryptophan.

j_call v_call cdr3_aa
TRBJ2-5 TRBV5-5 ASSSLAGGPETQY
TRBJ1-2 TRBV7-8 ASSPRGGSYGYT
TRBJ1-2 TRBV7-2 ASSLFPRPTYGYT
TRBJ1-1 TRBV6-5 ASSLQGSSTEAF
TRBJ1-1 TRBV25-1 ASSEYAGNPFEAF
TRBJ1-1 TRBV7-6 ASSADRGNTEAF
TRBJ2-1 TRBV5-4 ASSLGGTEQF
TRBJ1-3 TRBV3-1/TRBV3-2 ASSRTVHTIY
TRBJ1-6 TRBV19 ASEFGTPSSPLH
TRBJ1-1 TRBV11-2 ATGRGLGAF
TRBJ1-4 TRBV4-1 ASSQDRGLRTNEKLF